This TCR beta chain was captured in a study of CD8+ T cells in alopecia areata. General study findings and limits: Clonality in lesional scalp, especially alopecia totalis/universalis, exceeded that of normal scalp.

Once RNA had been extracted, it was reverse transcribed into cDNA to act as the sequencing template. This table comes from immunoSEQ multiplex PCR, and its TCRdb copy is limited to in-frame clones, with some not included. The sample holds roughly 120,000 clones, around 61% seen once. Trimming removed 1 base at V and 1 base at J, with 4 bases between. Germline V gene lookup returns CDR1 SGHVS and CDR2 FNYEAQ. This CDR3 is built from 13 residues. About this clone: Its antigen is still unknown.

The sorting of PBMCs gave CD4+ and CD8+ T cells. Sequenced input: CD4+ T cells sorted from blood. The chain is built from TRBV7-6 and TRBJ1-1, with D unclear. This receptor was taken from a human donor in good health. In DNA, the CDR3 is TGTGCCAGCAGCTTAGACACGAACACTGAAGCTTTCTTT. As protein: CASSLDTNTEAFF.